This TCR beta chain derives from a study of cytotoxic CD8 clonotypes in ibrutinib-treated CLL. Across the study: Response was recorded as partial in approximately 25 patients and complete in 2; at median roughly 62 months, approximately 14 remained remitted and about 12 had progressed. A median around 12 months of treatment, range 6 to 36, preceded the collection of response samples.

Method: immunoSEQ multiplex PCR; TCRdb's copy keeps in-frame clones and lacks some. The sample carries 150,000 or so clones, more than 80% recorded once. The V gene's germline CDR1 is LNHDA and CDR2 SQIVND (reference sequence). This CDR3 has 13 residues. Trimming stripped 7 bases from V and 9 bases from J, with 16 bases between. Study-level results: The study found public clonotypes uncommon, contracting or stable on treatment.

With cryopreserved PBMCs as the source, 2 to 2.5 micrograms of genomic DNA went to TCR beta libraries. A word on this clone: Its target is unknown.

The V call is TRBV19, the J call TRBJ2-1; perhaps TRBD2 as D (7 bases). This sample comprised PBMCs, obtained after 24 months of ibrutinib treatment. The clonotype comes from a human donor with chronic lymphocytic leukemia. As DNA, the CDR3 is TGTGCCAGTAATCTCCGGGGGGCGACTGAGCAGTTCTTC. Translating gives CASNLRGATEQFF.